One and the same sample provided the 13 T cell receptor beta chains below, sequenced in a study of cytomegalovirus exposure and HLA in healthy donors. Primers included in the PCR were 60 Vbeta and 13 Jbeta primers. Method: immunoSEQ multiplex PCR; TCRdb's copy keeps in-frame clones and lacks some. The sample holds some 130,000 clones, 79% seen once. Sequencing was carried out using PBMCs. The source is a man in his late teens or twenties in good health and CMV-seronegative.

The chain combines TRBV7-6 with TRBJ1-2; 9 nucleotides line up with TRBD1. Trimming took 5 bases from V and 2 from J; bases not matched to a gene: 18. The length of the CDR3 is 19 residues. Per germline, CDR1 SGHVS and CDR2 FNYEAQ. The CDR3 sequence: CASSPRTFTGGQANYGYTF. CDR3 in DNA: TGTGCCAGCAGCCCTCGGACCTTCACAGGGGGCCAAGCCAACTATGGCTACACCTTC.

This clone occurred once. J is TRBJ2-1 and V is TRBV6-5; 10 bases are shared with TRBD1. Germline loops: CDR1 MNHEY, CDR2 SVGAGI. The CDR3 spans 16 residues. V lost 3 bases to trimming and J lost 5 bases; unmatched junction nucleotides: 7. CDR3 amino acids: CASSYTGTGVHNEQFF. In DNA, the CDR3 is TGTGCCAGCAGTTATACCGGGACAGGGGTGCACAATGAGCAGTTCTTC.

The chain employs TRBV6-1 and TRBJ1-2; the D gene is possibly TRBD1 (6 bases). The CDR3 is made up of 15 amino acids. The germline gives CDR1 MNHNS, CDR2 SASEGT. With 2 bases removed from V and 1 base from J, the gap between germline ends came to 11 bases. The CDR3 is CASSEYPGDNYGYTF. The DNA of the CDR3 is TGTGCCAGCAGTGAATATCCAGGGGATAACTATGGCTACACCTTC.

This chain joins TRBV19 and TRBJ2-7; D is possibly TRBD1 (5 bases). V gave up 5 bases and J gave up 0 bases, with 11 bases separating them. This CDR3 region has 14 residues. The germline gives CDR1 LNHDA, CDR2 SQIVND (reference sequence). CDR3 sequence: CASSEQVSSYEQYF. The CDR3 DNA reads as TGTGCCAGTAGTGAACAGGTTAGCTCCTACGAGCAGTACTTC.

Comments on this clone: The junction departs from germline at one end; a sequencing error may be responsible. The V and J genes are TRBV7-8 and TRBJ2-3; 12 positions agree with TRBD2. Germline values: CDR1 SGHVS, CDR2 FQNEAQ. CDR3 length: 14 amino acids. CDR3 in DNA: TGTGCCAGCAGCTTAGCCCCTACTAGCGGGGGGTTGGATTTT. It is translated as CASSLAPTSGGLDF.

This clone was observed many times. The chain carries TRBV30 and TRBJ1-6; TRBD1 aligns across 8 bases. Trimming at V came to 0 bases and at J to 5 bases, leaving 3 bases not matched to a gene. The CDR3 is 15 amino acids. The V gene's germline CDR1 is GTSNPN and CDR2 SVGIG (reference sequence). The CDR3 here is CAWSVRGQDNSPLHF. CDR3 sequence (DNA): TGTGCCTGGAGTGTCCGGGGACAGGATAATTCACCCCTCCACTTT.

The gene calls are TRBV2 and TRBJ1-2, with 7 bases fitting TRBD1. CDR1 is SNHLY and CDR2 is FYNNEI in the germline V gene. With V trimmed by 7 bases and J by 1 base, 3 bases remained unmatched. CDR3 length: 13 amino acids. Here the CDR3 DNA reads TGTGCCAGCATACAGGGGCTTAACTATGGCTACACCTTC. As protein: CASIQGLNYGYTF.

The CDR3 sequence is CASSLSGSHESGYTF. The CDR3 coding sequence is TGTGCCAGCAGCTTATCAGGGTCCCACGAGTCTGGCTACACCTTC. The J gene is TRBJ1-2, the V gene TRBV11-2; maybe TRBD1 (5 bases). In germline, CDR1 is SGHAT, CDR2 FQNNGV. The CDR3 runs to 15 residues. V was cut by 2 bases and J by 7 bases, with 17 bases left in between.

The gene calls are TRBV6-6 and TRBJ1-1; D is uncertain. V was trimmed by 7 bases and J by 7 bases, leaving 13 bases between them. This CDR3 contains 12 residues. Germline V lookup: CDR1 MNHNY, CDR2 SVGAGI (reference sequence). Written as DNA, the CDR3 is TGTGCCAGCACCCAGCGAGCATTTGAAGCTTTCTTT. Its protein product is CASTQRAFEAFF.

With regard to this clone: The DNA is omitted, as the CDR3 cannot be located on it reliably, and the CDR3 follows TCRdb's listing. The chain combines TRBV21-1 with TRBJ2-5; the DNA was not used to check the table's D call, TRBD1. TRBV21-1 is labeled a pseudogene. 19 amino acids form the CDR3, both terminal residues included. CDR3: CASSKVFLWGRGNQETQYF.

This chain uses TRBV10-2 with TRBJ1-2, with a possible D match to TRBD1 (5 bases). The V gene lost 3 bases and the J gene lost 4 bases, with 15 bases spanning the gap. The CDR3 covers 15 residues. Germline CDR1 WSHSY, CDR2 SAAADI. The CDR3 reads CASSDLSGSGYGYTF. The CDR3 coding sequence is TGCGCCAGCAGTGATTTATCAGGGTCTGGCTATGGCTACACCTTC.

This sequence joins TRBV5-6 and TRBJ1-1, with TRBD1 matching over 9 bases. This CDR3 is 19 amino acids long. Germline CDR1 SGHDT, CDR2 YYEEEE. V dropped 0 bases and J dropped 0; count of bases not matched to a gene: 12. The CDR3 region has the DNA TGTGCCAGCAGCTTGGAAAGACAGGGGGAAGAGGGGATGAACACTGAAGCTTTCTTT. This translates into CASSLERQGEEGMNTEAFF.

V is TRBV7-8 and J is TRBJ2-2; perhaps TRBD1 as D (6 bases). CDR3 length: 15 amino acids. Germline-derived CDR1 and CDR2 are SGHVS and FQNEAQ. V was clipped by 5 bases and J by 7 bases, with 17 bases between them. The CDR3 is CASSRSNRDYGELFF. In nucleotides, the CDR3 is TGTGCCAGCAGCCGTAGTAACAGGGATTACGGGGAGCTGTTTTTT.